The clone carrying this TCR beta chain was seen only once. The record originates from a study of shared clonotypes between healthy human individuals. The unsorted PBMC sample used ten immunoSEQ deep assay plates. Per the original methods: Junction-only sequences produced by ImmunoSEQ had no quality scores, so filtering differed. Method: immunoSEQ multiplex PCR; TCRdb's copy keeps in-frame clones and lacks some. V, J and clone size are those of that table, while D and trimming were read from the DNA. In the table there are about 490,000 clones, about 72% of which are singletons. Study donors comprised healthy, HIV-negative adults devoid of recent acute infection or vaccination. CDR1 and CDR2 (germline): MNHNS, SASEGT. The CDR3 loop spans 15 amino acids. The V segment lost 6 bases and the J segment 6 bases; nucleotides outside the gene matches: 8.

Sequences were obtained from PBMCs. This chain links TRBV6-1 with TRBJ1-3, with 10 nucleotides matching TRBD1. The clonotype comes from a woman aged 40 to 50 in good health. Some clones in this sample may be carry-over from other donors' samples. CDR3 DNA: TGTGCCAGCAGCAAAGACAGGGGGCAAGTAAACACCATATATTTT. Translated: CASSKDRGQVNTIYF.